This record covers a single T cell receptor (beta chain). Replicate PCRs were loaded with approximately 300 ng DNA from unsorted PBMC, about 30,000 T cell genomes. On ten immunoSEQ deep assay plates, unsorted PBMC DNA was sequenced. Assay used: immunoSEQ multiplex PCR; TCRdb lists only in-frame clones, some missing. In the table there are roughly 500,000 clones, 60% to 85% of which are singletons. These data come from a study of shared clonotypes between healthy human individuals. The healthy adult donors were HIV-negative and reported no recent acute infections or vaccinations. This sequence originates from a woman aged 40 to 55 in good health. Some clones in this sample may be carry-over from other donors' samples. Input material: PBMCs.

In DNA form, the CDR3 reads TGTGCCAGCAGCTTAGGGCAGGGTGGAATCTACGAGCAGTACTTC. Residues: CASSLGQGGIYEQYF. This chain connects TRBV7-6 to TRBJ2-7; D is perhaps TRBD1 (5 bases). The CDR3 consists of 15 residues. The V and J ends lost 1 base and 3 bases respectively, with 13 bases between them. Germline lookup yields CDR1 SGHVS and CDR2 FNYEAQ.